The T cell receptor beta chain under discussion was sequenced for a study of cytomegalovirus exposure and HLA in healthy donors. J was trimmed by 0 bases and V by 2 bases; bases with no gene match: 4. The CDR3 loop spans 15 amino acids. Per the germline V gene, CDR1 is SGDLS and CDR2 is YYNGEE. Study outcomes and limitations: An analysis done earlier found most TCR beta V segments productive about 87% or about 30% of the time. It was likely that a cluster of highly shared sequence variants was a sequencing artifact. The study reported that TCR beta sequences accurately predicted HLA-A and HLA-B alleles in most subjects.

PCR used 60 Vbeta primers and 13 Jbeta primers. As handled by the study authors: Roughly 10 million shared chains were among approximately 87 million unique TCR beta chains counted in a later analysis. Clones were read by immunoSEQ multiplex PCR, and TCRdb kept only the in-frame ones, dropping some. V, J and clone size reflect that table, while D and trimming were determined from the DNA. The repertoire has approximately 110,000 clones, around 75% of them found once; the top ten carry approximately 4.3%. Regarding this clone: Its cognate antigen is unknown.

Specimen: PBMCs. The chain has TRBV9 and TRBJ2-7; 8 nucleotides agree with TRBD1. This TCR was sampled from a man in his sixties in good health and CMV-seropositive. In DNA form, the CDR3 reads TGTGCCAGCAGCGTTAGGACAGGGAGCTCCTACGAGCAGTACTTC. It encodes CASSVRTGSSYEQYF.